The text below deals with one T cell receptor beta chain. This specimen belongs to a study of shared clonotypes between healthy human individuals. Study-level background: Used for every donor were three CD4 naive, three CD4 memory, two CD8 naive and one CD8 memory plate.

Splitting of CD4+ cells produced CD45RA+ naive and CD45RA-negative memory subsets. Sequencing used immunoSEQ multiplex PCR; TCRdb keeps in-frame clones, though not all of them. The sample has nearly 1,000,000 clones, roughly 72% seen once; the top ten hold about 1.5%. This clonotype was obtained from a man younger than 35 in good health. The source material was memory CD4+ T cells sorted from blood. Subset specified: CD45RA-negative fraction.

The CDR3 nucleotides are TGTGCCATCAGTGAGTCCAAGGGACAGGGCCCCTACGAGCAGTACTTC. This gives the protein CAISESKGQGPYEQYF. The V gene is TRBV10-3, the J gene TRBJ2-7; TRBD1 aligns across 9 bases. The ends lost 0 bases at V and 2 bases at J; junction bases unmatched: 5. Germline V gene data show CDR1 as ENHRY and CDR2 as SYGVKD. The CDR3 is 16 residues long.